Presented here are 29 T cell receptor beta chains from one specimen sequenced in a study of T-cell reconstitution after alpha-beta-depleted transplantation in children. Unique molecular identifiers were incorporated into the prepared TCRbeta library. TCRdb analysed the PCR reads with MiXCR anew, one entry per CDR3 protein. The table lists 250,000 to 300,000 distinct CDR3 sequences, 9.9% of them singletons, with about a tenth in the top ten. The input for sequencing was PBMCs from the stem cell graft donor, taken from the stem cell graft. The source of these receptors is a human donor who donated a stem cell graft to a child with SCID.

The V and J genes are TRBV7-9 and TRBJ1-2, with D hard to call. Germline CDR1 is SEHNR and CDR2 is FQNEAQ (reference sequence). This CDR3 is 13 amino acids long. Trimming shortened V by 3 bases and J by 8 bases, and 13 bases separated the two germline ends. The CDR3 loop is CASSLGSAPGYTF. Written as DNA, the CDR3 is TGTGCCAGCAGCTTGGGTTCAGCTCCCGGCTACACCTTC.

This clonotype was counted ten times or more. This chain uses TRBV10-3 with TRBJ2-1; D may be TRBD1 (5 bases). The V gene lost 8 bases and the J gene lost 3 bases, with 11 bases spanning the gap. Germline V gene data show CDR1 as ENHRY and CDR2 as SYGVKD. The CDR3 is 13 amino acids. In DNA form, the CDR3 reads TGTGCCATCTCGACAGAATTCTACAATGAGCAGTTCTTC. Translated: CAISTEFYNEQFF.

A few counts support this clonotype. The chain has TRBV6-1 and TRBJ2-2; D is undetermined. V lost 7 bases and J lost 2, with 11 bases in between. The CDR3 contains 14 residues. In germline, CDR1 is MNHNS, CDR2 SASEGT. CDR3 loop: CASIKRGNTGELFF. CDR3 DNA sequence: TGTGCCAGCATCAAACGAGGCAACACCGGGGAGCTGTTTTTT.

This clonotype was recorded many times. This rearrangement joins TRBV24-1 to TRBJ2-2, with TRBD1 matching 10 bases. Germline trimming cut 3 bases from V and 6 bases from J; bases unmatched to any gene: 6. Germline loops: CDR1 KGHDR, CDR2 SFDVKD. The CDR3 contains 16 residues. CDR3 sequence reads: CATSDPDRGRSGELFF. In DNA form, the CDR3 reads TGTGCCACCAGTGATCCTGACAGGGGGCGATCCGGGGAGCTGTTTTTT.

This clonotype was picked up many times. The chain is built from TRBV9 and TRBJ2-7; TRBD1 agrees at 8 bases. Losses at the gene ends were 0 bases for V and 5 bases for J; bases not matched to a gene: 4. Germline values: CDR1 SGDLS, CDR2 YYNGEE. This CDR3 has 14 amino acids. In nucleotides, the CDR3 is TGTGCCAGCAGCGTAGAACAGGGGGTGAACGAGCAGTACTTC. Residues: CASSVEQGVNEQYF.

This rearrangement joins TRBV11-2 to TRBJ2-1; 7 positions agree with TRBD1. CDR3 length: 20 residues. J gave up 0 bases and V 5 bases, and 19 bases lay outside the gene matches. Germline V gives CDR1 SGHAT, CDR2 FQNNGV. CDR3 loop: CASSLTTSTGWVNSYNEQFF. CDR3 in DNA: TGTGCCAGCAGCCTAACAACGTCGACAGGGTGGGTTAACTCCTACAATGAGCAGTTCTTC.

This clonotype was recorded a few times. J is TRBJ2-2 and V is TRBV19, with no clear D. Trimming cost V 3 bases and J 6 bases, with 20 bases left between them. The CDR3 has 17 residues. Germline V lookup: CDR1 LNHDA, CDR2 SQIVND (reference sequence). The CDR3, as DNA: TGTGCCAGTAGTATGTCGGTAATCTGGTTTGGGGCCGGGGAGCTGTTTTTT. This codes for CASSMSVIWFGAGELFF.

The DNA of the CDR3 is TGTGCCAGCAGCCAAGATTGGGGGATCGGCACAGATACGCAGTATTTT. Its translation is CASSQDWGIGTDTQYF. The chain is built from TRBV3-1 and TRBJ2-3, with D perhaps assigned TRBD1 or TRBD2 (5 bases each). The CDR3 is 16 residues long. Germline V gene sequence: CDR1 LGHDT, CDR2 YNNKEL (reference sequence). V lost 0 bases, J lost 1 base, and 11 bases lay in between.

On this clonotype: A much more abundant neighbour one base away suggests this may be a read error. This sequence joins TRBV20-1 and TRBJ2-1; the match to TRBD2 covers 13 bases. The V gene's germline CDR1 is DFQATT and CDR2 SNEGSKA (reference sequence). The CDR3 length is 18 residues. This chain's CDR3 is CCARSTSGGASSYNEQFF. DNA of the CDR3: TGCTGTGCTAGATCAACTAGCGGGGGGGCCAGCTCCTACAATGAGCAGTTCTTC.

This clonotype was counted between two and nine times. This chain links TRBV5-1 with TRBJ1-1, with TRBD1 matching over 8 bases. Germline assignment: CDR1 SGHRS and CDR2 YFSETQ. CDR3 length equals 15 residues. The V and J ends lost 4 bases and 3 bases, in that order; junction bases with no gene match: 8. DNA for the CDR3: TGCGCCAGCAGCACAACGACAGGGGTATACACTGAAGCTTTCTTT. Amino acid sequence: CASSTTTGVYTEAFF.

Turning to this clonotype: Germline is not matched at one junction end, which may reflect a read error. CDR3: CASRRGGVGETKYF. For the CDR3, the DNA is TGCGCCAGCAGAAGAGGAGGGGTTGGGGAGACCAAGTACTTC. V gene TRBV5-1 combines with J gene TRBJ2-5; TRBD2 might be the D (6 bases). This CDR3 is 14 amino acids long. CDR1 is SGHRS and CDR2 is YFSETQ in the germline V gene.

This clonotype turned up a few times. The rearrangement joins TRBV7-6 to TRBJ2-3; D is undetermined. Germline loops: CDR1 SGHVS, CDR2 FNYEAQ. V was shortened by 3 bases and J by 1 base, with 14 bases between the two germline ends. This CDR3 is 16 amino acids long. This CDR3 reads CASSFGRLLGTDTQYF. The CDR3 nucleotides read TGTGCCAGCAGCTTTGGTCGGCTTCTCGGCACAGATACGCAGTATTTT.

A remark on this clonotype: One junction end disagrees with the germline gene, perhaps due to a read error. The V call is TRBV10-3, the J call TRBJ1-1; 7 positions match TRBD1. In germline, CDR1 is ENHRY, CDR2 SYGVKD. This CDR3 is 16 amino acids long. CDR3 DNA sequence: TGTGCCATCAGTGAGTCGACGGGACAGAGGAACACTGAAGCTTTATTT. Its translation: CAISESTGQRNTEALF.

There are a few counts of this clonotype. The chain uses TRBV5-1 and TRBJ2-5; D ambiguous. Germline-derived CDR1 and CDR2 are SGHRS and YFSETQ. V lost 0 bases, J lost 1 base, and 7 bases lay in between. This CDR3 spans 14 amino acids. CDR3 amino acids: CASSLVISQETQYF. CDR3 bases: TGCGCCAGCAGCTTGGTGATTAGCCAAGAGACCCAGTACTTC. Full variable domain (rest looked up from reference TRBV5-1 and TRBJ2-5): KAGVTQTPRYLIKTRGQQVTLSCSPISGHRSVSWYQQTPGQGLQFLFEYFSETQRNKGNFPGRFSGRQFSNSRSEMNVSTLELGDSALYLCASSLVISQETQYFGPGTRLLVL.

There are many counts of this clonotype. CDR3 coding DNA: TGTGCCAGCACTGGGACAATACTGGCTGAAGCTTTCTTT. Amino acid sequence: CASTGTILAEAFF. This sequence joins TRBV12-3 or TRBV12-4 and TRBJ1-1; TRBD1 is a possible D gene (6 bases). CDR3 length: 13 amino acids. V was trimmed by 7 bases and J by 6 bases, leaving 15 bases between them.

In this sample, this clonotype turned up a few times. The V call is TRBV10-3, the J call TRBJ1-5; D gene ambiguous. Deletions cut 3 bases from V and 3 bases from J, with 9 bases between. CDR3 length: 14 residues. Germline V lookup: CDR1 ENHRY, CDR2 SYGVKD. The CDR3 DNA reads TGTGCCATCAGTGATGAAAGGGTCAATCAGCCCCAGCATTTT. This sequence encodes CAISDERVNQPQHF.

The chain uses TRBV10-3 and TRBJ2-5, with D hard to call. Germline loops: CDR1 ENHRY, CDR2 SYGVKD. The V gene lost 4 bases and the J gene lost 4 bases, with 19 bases spanning the gap. The CDR3 spans 16 residues. As DNA, the CDR3 is TGTGCCATCAGTGCCACCCGGAACCCCCAGGCAGAGACCCAGTACTTC. Translating gives CAISATRNPQAETQYF.

This clonotype showed up just a few times. J is TRBJ1-2 and V is TRBV15, with no clear D. This CDR3 is built from 16 residues. Germline CDR1 and CDR2: LNHNV and YYDKDF (reference sequence). V gave up 1 base and J gave up 6 bases, with 18 bases separating them. DNA for the CDR3: TGTGCCACCAGCAGAGCCCGCAGTATACAGCTGGATGGCTACACCTTC. It codes for CATSRARSIQLDGYTF.

The chain employs TRBV5-1 and TRBJ1-2, with 7 nucleotides matching TRBD1. The CDR3 is made up of 14 amino acids. The V and J ends lost 0 bases and 6 bases, in that order; junction bases with no gene match: 5. The germline CDR1 and CDR2 sequences are SGHRS and YFSETQ. CDR3 region: CASSLDEGANGYTF. The CDR3 nucleotides are TGCGCCAGCAGCTTGGATGAGGGGGCGAATGGCTACACCTTC.

This clonotype was seen ten or more times. The V gene is TRBV20-1, the J gene TRBJ2-7; D is tentatively TRBD1 or TRBD2 (5 bases each). This CDR3 spans 10 amino acids. In germline, CDR1 is DFQATT, CDR2 SNEGSKA (reference sequence). V was shortened by 1 base and J by 11 bases, with 9 bases between the two germline ends. The chain's CDR3 is CSARGMGEYF. DNA for the CDR3: TGCAGTGCTAGAGGAATGGGGGAGTACTTC.

This chain uses TRBV6-5 with TRBJ2-6, with D tentatively TRBD1 or TRBD2 (5 bases each). Trimming pared 6 bases from V and 4 bases from J, leaving 19 bases between. Germline CDR1 is MNHEY and CDR2 is SVGAGI. The CDR3 runs 17 residues. The CDR3: CASSLLPGALGANVLTF. The CDR3, as DNA: TGTGCCAGCAGCCTCCTCCCCGGGGCTTTGGGGGCCAACGTCCTGACTTTC.

The rearrangement links TRBV28 to TRBJ2-5, with 8 bases aligning to TRBD1. This CDR3 region has 13 residues. The V gene's germline CDR1 is MDHEN and CDR2 SYDVKM. With 5 bases clipped from V and 6 bases from J, the junction kept 5 bases outside the gene matches. The chain's CDR3 is CASSPGQAKTQYF. The DNA of the CDR3 is TGTGCCAGCAGTCCGGGACAGGCGAAGACCCAGTACTTC.

In its sample, this clonotype was seen a few times. The J gene is TRBJ2-3, the V gene TRBV18, with 8 bases matching TRBD2. CDR3 size: 16 residues. The trim removed 2 bases at V and 2 bases at J, leaving 6 bases unmatched. Germline loops: CDR1 KGHSH, CDR2 LQKENI. The CDR3 DNA is TGTGCCAGCTCACCAACCCGAGCGGGGGCCACAGATACGCAGTATTTT. Translated: CASSPTRAGATDTQYF.

In DNA form, the CDR3 reads TGCAGCGTTGAAGCCGGGACAGGGAGCGAGCAGTTCTTC. Its translation is CSVEAGTGSEQFF. V gene TRBV29-1 combines with J gene TRBJ2-1, with 9 bases identical to TRBD1. CDR3 length: 13 residues. Germline lookup yields CDR1 SQVTM and CDR2 ANQGSEA. V was pared by 1 base and J by 10 bases, with 5 bases of the junction left unmatched.

The rearrangement joins TRBV20-1 to TRBJ1-5; D possibly corresponds to TRBD1 (5 bases). Germline loops: CDR1 DFQATT, CDR2 SNEGSKA (reference sequence). The CDR3 sequence is 13 residues long. V was pared by 5 bases and J by 0 bases, with 8 bases between. CDR3: CSALGHSNQPQHF. In nucleotides, the CDR3 is TGCAGTGCTCTAGGACATAGCAATCAGCCCCAGCATTTT.

This clonotype came up many times. V usage is TRBV7-9 and J usage is TRBJ1-4; 9 bases match TRBD1. Germline lookup yields CDR1 SEHNR and CDR2 FQNEAQ (reference sequence). V shed 5 bases and J 11 bases; nucleotides not matched to a gene: 9. The CDR3 runs 14 residues. This CDR3 is CASSAGQGEDKLFF. CDR3 sequence (DNA): TGTGCCAGCAGCGCGGGACAGGGAGAAGACAAACTGTTTTTT.

This clonotype was observed many times. The CDR3 spells CSVVSTGTGGEQYF. The CDR3 coding sequence is TGCAGCGTTGTCTCTACCGGGACAGGAGGCGAGCAGTACTTC. The chain couples TRBV29-1 to TRBJ2-7; TRBD1 matches 8 bases. Germline-derived CDR1 and CDR2 are SQVTM and ANQGSEA. This CDR3 region has 14 residues. J lost 6 bases, V lost 4 bases, and 11 bases had no gene match.

This chain uses TRBV14 with TRBJ2-1; 7 bases match TRBD2. V shed 4 bases, J shed 5 bases, and the junction held 14 bases outside the gene matches. The V gene's germline CDR1 is SGHDN and CDR2 FVKESK. This CDR3 spans 17 amino acids. DNA of the CDR3: TGTGCCAGCAGCCCAGGCTTTCGACTAGCTCCGCACAATGAGCAGTTCTTC. Translated, it gives CASSPGFRLAPHNEQFF. The whole variable domain, filled in from reference TRBV14 and TRBJ2-1, reads EAGVTQFPSHSVIEKGQTVTLRCDPISGHDNLYWYRRVMGKEIKFLLHFVKESKQDESGMPNNRFLAERTGGTYSTLKVQPAELEDSGVYFCASSPGFRLAPHNEQFFGPGTRLTVL.

This clonotype was recorded at least ten times. This sequence joins TRBV12-3 or TRBV12-4 and TRBJ2-3; TRBD2 agrees at 9 bases. The CDR3 sequence is 16 residues long. The ends lost 6 bases at V and 0 bases at J; junction bases unmatched: 7. CDR3 nucleotide sequence: TGTGCCAGCAGCAAGACTAGCGGTGCTAGCACAGATACGCAGTATTTT. It yields the protein CASSKTSGASTDTQYF.